These 12 T cell receptor beta chains originate from one sample sequenced in a study of control samples from healthy donors and cancer patients. Profiling relied on immunoSEQ multiplex PCR, and the TCRdb table lists in-frame clones only, not all of them. Among roughly 170,000 clones, roughly 93% were seen once, and the ten largest hold about 4%. Sequenced input: blood. The receptors were sampled from a woman aged 55-75 years in good health.

The sample holds one count of this clone. This rearrangement joins TRBV5-1 to TRBJ2-3, with 11 bases fitting TRBD2. Germline V gene sequence: CDR1 SGHRS, CDR2 YFSETQ. CDR3 length equals 19 residues. With V trimmed by 5 bases and J by 5 bases, 19 bases remained unmatched. In DNA form, the CDR3 reads TGCGCCAGCAGGAGGCGGGCTATTAGCGGGGGGGCCGGGGAAGATACGCAGTATTTT. Encoded protein: CASRRRAISGGAGEDTQYF.

The J gene is TRBJ1-5, the V gene TRBV9; 9 nucleotides align to TRBD1. After removal of 3 bases from V and 4 bases from J, the junction contained 5 bases not matched to a gene. Germline-derived CDR1 and CDR2 are SGDLS and YYNGEE. The CDR3 consists of 15 residues. The CDR3 reads CASSAGTGINQPQHF. CDR3 in DNA: TGTGCCAGCAGCGCCGGGACAGGGATAAATCAGCCCCAGCATTTT.

The chain's CDR3 is CASSLVAGPYEQYF. For the CDR3, the DNA is TGCGCCAGCAGCTTGGTGGCAGGTCCCTACGAGCAGTACTTC. The chain uses TRBV5-1 and TRBJ2-7, with no clear D. Looked up from germline, CDR1 is SGHRS and CDR2 is YFSETQ. The CDR3 consists of 14 residues. Trimming shortened V by 0 bases and J by 2 bases, and 9 bases separated the two germline ends.

V gene TRBV12-3 or TRBV12-4 combines with J gene TRBJ1-2, with D uncertain. V shed 2 bases and J shed 3 bases, with 7 bases lying between them. This CDR3 has 13 residues. The CDR3 is CASSLNSYYGYTF. The CDR3 DNA follows: TGTGCCAGCAGTTTAAACAGTTACTATGGCTACACCTTC.

The gene calls are TRBV29-1 and TRBJ1-2; 7 bases are a match to TRBD1. Trimming took 4 bases from V and 2 from J; bases not matched to a gene: 7. Germline V gives CDR1 SQVTM, CDR2 ANQGSEA. This CDR3 has 14 amino acids. The CDR3 coding sequence is TGCAGCGTTGGAATTTTGGACAGGAACTATGGCTACACCTTC. It is translated as CSVGILDRNYGYTF.

V is TRBV6-2 or TRBV6-3 and J is TRBJ2-7; D assignment may be TRBD1 or TRBD2 (5 bases each). The V gene lost 2 bases and the J gene lost 6 bases, with 8 bases spanning the gap. Germline V gives CDR1 MNHEY, CDR2 SVGEGT. The CDR3 is 12 amino acids. CDR3 loop: CASSYPGAEQYF. The CDR3 nucleotides read TGTGCCAGCAGTTACCCCGGGGCCGAGCAGTACTTC.

This clone was observed a handful of times. The V call is TRBV5-1, the J call TRBJ2-5, with a possible D match to TRBD1 (6 bases). The V and J ends lost 0 bases and 2 bases respectively, with 8 bases between them. This CDR3 region has 14 residues. Germline loops: CDR1 SGHRS, CDR2 YFSETQ. CDR3 loop: CASSLGQEQETQYF. The CDR3 coding sequence is TGCGCCAGCAGCTTGGGACAGGAGCAAGAGACCCAGTACTTC.

This clone appeared a single time. The rearrangement links TRBV7-2 to TRBJ1-1, with D unresolved. Germline CDR1 is SGHTA and CDR2 is FQGNSA. V gave up 2 bases and J gave up 2 bases, with 6 bases separating them. CDR3 length: 13 amino acids. The CDR3 sequence: CASSLLDNTEAFF. The DNA of the CDR3 is TGTGCCAGCAGCTTATTGGATAACACTGAAGCTTTCTTT.

This chain links TRBV10-3 with TRBJ1-1, with D possibly being TRBD1 (5 bases). The germline gives CDR1 ENHRY, CDR2 SYGVKD. The CDR3 spans 12 residues. The ends were cut back, 3 bases at V and 3 bases at J, with 5 bases in the middle. The CDR3 region is CAISDRDTEAFF. In nucleotides, the CDR3 is TGTGCCATCAGTGACAGGGACACTGAAGCTTTCTTT.

The V and J genes are TRBV7-8 and TRBJ1-6, with D possibly TRBD1 on 5 matching bases. This CDR3 is built from 18 residues. Germline CDR1 is SGHVS and CDR2 is FQNEAQ. The V and J ends lost 5 bases and 0 bases respectively, with 17 bases between them. CDR3 DNA sequence: TGTGCCAGCAGCCCTTTCGGGGCTGCCAGCTCCTATAATTCACCCCTCCACTTT. Residues: CASSPFGAASSYNSPLHF.

This chain joins TRBV6-5 and TRBJ1-1; D unclear. The CDR3 runs to 15 residues. Trimming stripped 0 bases from V and 1 base from J, with 9 bases between. Germline V gene lookup returns CDR1 MNHEY and CDR2 SVGAGI. The CDR3: CASSYSNWGNTEAFF. The CDR3 DNA reads TGTGCCAGCAGTTACTCGAACTGGGGGAACACTGAAGCTTTCTTT.

The CDR3 loop reads CASSLAGETQYF. CDR3 DNA: TGTGCCAGCAGTCTAGCAGGGGAGACCCAGTACTTC. The chain is built from TRBV6-5 and TRBJ2-5, with D perhaps given as TRBD1 or TRBD2 (5 bases each). This CDR3 has 12 amino acids. V lost 5 bases and J lost 5, with 9 bases in between. Germline V lookup: CDR1 MNHEY, CDR2 SVGAGI.